Below are 11 T cell receptor beta chains sequenced from a single sample in a study of blood T cell repertoires in COVID-19. Sequencing was performed with immunoSEQ multiplex PCR; in TCRdb, only in-frame clones are kept and a portion is missing. This sample has 70,000 to 95,000 clones, with around 88% found just once. Sequenced material: peripheral blood. These receptors were collected from a woman aged 80 or older with acute or convalescent COVID-19.

In its sample, this clone was seen once. The chain uses TRBV7-8 and TRBJ2-1; 12 nucleotides agree with TRBD2. This CDR3 contains 19 residues. CDR1 and CDR2 from the germline V gene are SGHVS and FQNEAQ. Germline trimming cut 5 bases from V and 0 bases from J; bases unmatched to any gene: 11. In DNA, the CDR3 is TGTGCCAGCAGCCTAAGAGGGCTAGCGGGAGGGAGCTCCTACAATGAGCAGTTCTTC. Encoded protein: CASSLRGLAGGSSYNEQFF.

The chain joins TRBV19 to TRBJ1-2; D is possibly TRBD1 (5 bases). V gave up 4 bases and J gave up 3 bases, with 15 bases separating them. Germline V gene data show CDR1 as LNHDA and CDR2 as SQIVND (reference sequence). This CDR3 has 15 amino acids. The CDR3 DNA follows: TGTGCCAGTAGTACCGGGACCGCGGGGGACTATGGCTACACCTTC. Its translation: CASSTGTAGDYGYTF.

The J gene is TRBJ2-2, the V gene TRBV29-1, with D possibly being TRBD2 (6 bases). CDR3 length equals 14 residues. Germline values: CDR1 SQVTM, CDR2 ANQGSEA. V was pared by 4 bases and J by 5 bases, with 14 bases between. CDR3 sequence: CSVVADYRTGELFF. As DNA, the CDR3 is TGCAGCGTTGTAGCGGATTATAGGACCGGGGAGCTGTTTTTT.

The chain couples TRBV7-2 to TRBJ2-5; D perhaps matches TRBD1 (5 bases). Germline lookup yields CDR1 SGHTA and CDR2 FQGNSA. V was trimmed by 3 bases and J by 5 bases, leaving 16 bases between them. The CDR3 is made up of 15 amino acids. CDR3 coding DNA: TGTGCCAGCAGCTTGACGCAGGGCGTGAGGGAGACCCAGTACTTC. This encodes CASSLTQGVRETQYF. The full variable domain, its missing parts supplied by reference TRBV7-2 and TRBJ2-5, is GAGVSQSPSNKVTEKGKDVELRCDPISGHTALYWYRQSLGQGLEFLIYFQGNSAPDKSGLPSDRFSAERTGGSVSTLTIQRTQQEDSAVYLCASSLTQGVRETQYFGPGTRLLVL.

V is TRBV6-2 or TRBV6-3 and J is TRBJ1-4, with a possible D match to TRBD1 (6 bases). This CDR3 has 16 residues. V was shortened by 1 base and J by 6 bases, with 15 bases between the two germline ends. Germline V gene sequence: CDR1 MNHEY, CDR2 SVGEGT. The CDR3 is CASSYYRVRRDEKLFF. As DNA, the CDR3 is TGTGCCAGCAGTTACTACAGGGTCCGACGAGATGAAAAACTGTTTTTT.

The chain links TRBV5-1 to TRBJ2-7; D is uncertain. Per the germline V gene, CDR1 is SGHRS and CDR2 is YFSETQ. Trimming took 4 bases from V and 0 from J, leaving 17 bases between them. The CDR3 has 16 amino acids. Written as DNA, the CDR3 is TGCGCCAGCAGCCTCCCCCCCGTCTCGAGCTCCTACGAGCAGTACTTC. This encodes CASSLPPVSSSYEQYF.

The chain employs TRBV18 and TRBJ2-7; maybe TRBD1 (6 bases). Deletions cut 5 bases from V and 4 bases from J, with 12 bases between. The germline CDR1 and CDR2 sequences are KGHSH and LQKENI. CDR3 length equals 13 residues. CDR3 coding DNA: TGTGCCAGCTCAAGACAGGATGATTACGAGCAGTACTTC. Encoded protein: CASSRQDDYEQYF.

This chain uses TRBV19 with TRBJ2-1; TRBD2 aligns across 9 bases. The germline CDR1 and CDR2 sequences are LNHDA and SQIVND (reference sequence). The CDR3 contains 15 residues. V was clipped by 4 bases and J by 4 bases; unmatched bases: 5. CDR3 sequence reads: CASSKTSGAYNEQFF. The CDR3 DNA reads as TGTGCCAGTAGTAAGACTAGCGGAGCTTACAATGAGCAGTTCTTC.

This clone was counted only a few times. This chain connects TRBV5-1 to TRBJ1-1; 9 bases agree with TRBD1. The CDR3 consists of 12 residues. J lost 8 bases, V lost 4 bases, and 3 bases had no gene match. CDR1 and CDR2 from the germline V gene are SGHRS and YFSETQ. The CDR3 is CASSAGTGEAFF. DNA for the CDR3: TGCGCCAGCAGCGCCGGGACAGGGGAAGCTTTCTTT. The full variable domain, with the rest looked up from reference TRBV5-1 and TRBJ1-1, is KAGVTQTPRYLIKTRGQQVTLSCSPISGHRSVSWYQQTPGQGLQFLFEYFSETQRNKGNFPGRFSGRQFSNSRSEMNVSTLELGDSALYLCASSAGTGEAFFGQGTRLTVV.

The rearrangement joins TRBV2 to TRBJ2-1; 12 positions match TRBD2. V was clipped by 6 bases and J by 0 bases; unmatched bases: 0. Germline V lookup: CDR1 SNHLY, CDR2 FYNNEI. The CDR3 is made up of 15 amino acids. The CDR3 DNA reads TGTGCCAGCAGGACTAGCGGGGGCTCCTACAATGAGCAGTTCTTC. This sequence encodes CASRTSGGSYNEQFF.

The rearrangement uses TRBV7-9 and TRBJ2-3; 8 bases line up with TRBD2. CDR3 length equals 16 residues. The J segment lost 1 base and the V segment lost 4 bases, leaving 7 bases of the junction unmatched. Germline V gene sequence: CDR1 SEHNR, CDR2 FQNEAQ (reference sequence). The CDR3 nucleotides read TGTGCCAGCAGCTCCCCTCCTAGCGGGCGCACAGATACGCAGTATTTT. It encodes CASSSPPSGRTDTQYF. The whole variable domain, filled in from reference TRBV7-9 and TRBJ2-3, reads DTGVSQNPRHKITKRGQNVTFRCDPISEHNRLYWYRQTLGQGPEFLTYFQNEAQLEKSRLLSDRFSAERPKGSFSTLEIQRTEQGDSAMYLCASSSPPSGRTDTQYFGPGTRLTVL.